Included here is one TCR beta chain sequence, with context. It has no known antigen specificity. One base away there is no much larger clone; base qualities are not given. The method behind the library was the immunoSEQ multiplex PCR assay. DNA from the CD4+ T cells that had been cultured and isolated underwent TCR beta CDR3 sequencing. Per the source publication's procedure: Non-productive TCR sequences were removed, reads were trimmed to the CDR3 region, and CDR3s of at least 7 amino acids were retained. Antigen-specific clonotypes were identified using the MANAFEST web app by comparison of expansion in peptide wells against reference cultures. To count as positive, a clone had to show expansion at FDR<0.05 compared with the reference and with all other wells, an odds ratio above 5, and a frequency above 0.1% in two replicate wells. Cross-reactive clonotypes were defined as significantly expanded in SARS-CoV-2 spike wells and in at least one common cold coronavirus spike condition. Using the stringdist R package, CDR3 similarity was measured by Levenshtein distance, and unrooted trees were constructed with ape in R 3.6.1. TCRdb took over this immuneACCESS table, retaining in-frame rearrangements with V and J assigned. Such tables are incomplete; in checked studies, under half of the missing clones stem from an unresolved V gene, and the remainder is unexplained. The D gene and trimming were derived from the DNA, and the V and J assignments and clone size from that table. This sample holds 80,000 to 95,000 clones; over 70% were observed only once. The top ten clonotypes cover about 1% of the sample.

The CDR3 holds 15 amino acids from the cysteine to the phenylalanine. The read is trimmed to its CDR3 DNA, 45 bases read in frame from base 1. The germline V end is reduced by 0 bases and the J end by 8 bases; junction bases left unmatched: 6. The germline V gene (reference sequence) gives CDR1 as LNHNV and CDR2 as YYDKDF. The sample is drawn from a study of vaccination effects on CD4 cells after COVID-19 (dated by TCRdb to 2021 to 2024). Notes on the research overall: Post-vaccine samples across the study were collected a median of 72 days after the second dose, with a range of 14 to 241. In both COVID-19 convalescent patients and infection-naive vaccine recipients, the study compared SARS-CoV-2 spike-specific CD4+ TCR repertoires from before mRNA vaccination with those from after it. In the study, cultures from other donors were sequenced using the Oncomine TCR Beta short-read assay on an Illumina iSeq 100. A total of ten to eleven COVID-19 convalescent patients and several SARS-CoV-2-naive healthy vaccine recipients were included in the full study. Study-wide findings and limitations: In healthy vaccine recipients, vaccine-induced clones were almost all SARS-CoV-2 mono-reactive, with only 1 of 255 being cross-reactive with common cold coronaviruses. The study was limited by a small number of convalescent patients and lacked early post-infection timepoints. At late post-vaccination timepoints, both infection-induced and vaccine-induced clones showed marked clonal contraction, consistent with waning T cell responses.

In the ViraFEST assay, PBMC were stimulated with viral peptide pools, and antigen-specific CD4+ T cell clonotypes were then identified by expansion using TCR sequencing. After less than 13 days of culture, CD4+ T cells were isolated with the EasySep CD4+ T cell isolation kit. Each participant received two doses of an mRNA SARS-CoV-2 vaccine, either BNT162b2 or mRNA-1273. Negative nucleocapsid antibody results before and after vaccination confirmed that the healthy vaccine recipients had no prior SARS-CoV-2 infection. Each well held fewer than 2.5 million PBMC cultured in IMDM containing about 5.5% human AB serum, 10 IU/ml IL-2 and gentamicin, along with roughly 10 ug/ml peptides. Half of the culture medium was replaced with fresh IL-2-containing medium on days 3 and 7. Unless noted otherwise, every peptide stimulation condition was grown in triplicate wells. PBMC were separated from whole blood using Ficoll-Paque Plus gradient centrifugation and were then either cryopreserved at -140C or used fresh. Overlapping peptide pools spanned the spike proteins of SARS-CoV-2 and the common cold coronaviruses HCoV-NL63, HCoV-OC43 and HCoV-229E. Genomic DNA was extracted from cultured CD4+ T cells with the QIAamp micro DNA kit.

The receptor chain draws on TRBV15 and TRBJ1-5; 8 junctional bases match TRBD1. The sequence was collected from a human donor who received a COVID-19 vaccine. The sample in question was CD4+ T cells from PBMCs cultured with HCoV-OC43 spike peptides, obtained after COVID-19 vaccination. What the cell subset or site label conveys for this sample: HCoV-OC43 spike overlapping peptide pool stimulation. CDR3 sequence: CATSRDRTGKEPQHF. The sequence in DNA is TGTGCCACCAGCAGAGATCGGACAGGGAAAGAGCCCCAGCATTTT.